This T cell receptor (beta chain) appears in the sequencing data of a study of T cell responses to AZD1222 COVID-19 vaccine. Looking at the study overall: Pooled in the analysis were second doses at about 4 or about 12 weeks.

Worth noting for this clone: Antigen unknown.

Clones were read by immunoSEQ multiplex PCR, and TCRdb kept only the in-frame ones, dropping some. The table has approximately 110,000 clones, around 90% seen once. General observations from the study: Only after the peak T cell response were repertoires sampled.

The CDR3 has 13 amino acids. Germline V gene lookup returns CDR1 LNHDA and CDR2 SQIVND (reference sequence). The ends were cut back, 8 bases at V and 1 base at J, with 11 bases in the middle. The clonotype comes from an adult in good health. Material: peripheral blood, obtained on day 0 of AZD1222 vaccination. The chain combines TRBV19 with TRBJ1-1, with D uncertain. CDR3 protein: CASSFVPNTEAFF. The CDR3 coding sequence is TGTGCCAGTTCATTTGTCCCGAACACTGAAGCTTTCTTT.